At least ten counts were recorded for the clone carrying this T cell receptor beta chain. The antigen remains undetermined. The CDR3 runs to 14 residues. Looked up from germline, CDR1 is SGHDN and CDR2 is FVKESK. V was clipped by 0 bases and J by 4 bases, with 10 bases between them. From the 5' RACE reads, TCRdb called clonotypes with MiXCR, one entry per CDR3 protein. The table includes 350,000 or so distinct CDR3 sequences, 9% to 15% detected once. The data originate from a study of identical twins. Study outcomes and limitations: Cord blood beta clonotypes present at high abundance carried fewer insertions; no such pattern appeared in memory repertoires.

This sample also belongs to another study, concerning yellow fever vaccine responses in identical twins.

What was sequenced was CD8+ T cells sorted from blood. The sequence derives from a woman in her late teens or twenties in good health. This sequence joins TRBV14 and TRBJ2-7, with a weak D call TRBD2 (5 bases). The chain's CDR3 is CASSQDPRGYEQYF. The CDR3 DNA follows: TGTGCCAGCAGCCAAGATCCCAGAGGGTACGAGCAGTACTTC.